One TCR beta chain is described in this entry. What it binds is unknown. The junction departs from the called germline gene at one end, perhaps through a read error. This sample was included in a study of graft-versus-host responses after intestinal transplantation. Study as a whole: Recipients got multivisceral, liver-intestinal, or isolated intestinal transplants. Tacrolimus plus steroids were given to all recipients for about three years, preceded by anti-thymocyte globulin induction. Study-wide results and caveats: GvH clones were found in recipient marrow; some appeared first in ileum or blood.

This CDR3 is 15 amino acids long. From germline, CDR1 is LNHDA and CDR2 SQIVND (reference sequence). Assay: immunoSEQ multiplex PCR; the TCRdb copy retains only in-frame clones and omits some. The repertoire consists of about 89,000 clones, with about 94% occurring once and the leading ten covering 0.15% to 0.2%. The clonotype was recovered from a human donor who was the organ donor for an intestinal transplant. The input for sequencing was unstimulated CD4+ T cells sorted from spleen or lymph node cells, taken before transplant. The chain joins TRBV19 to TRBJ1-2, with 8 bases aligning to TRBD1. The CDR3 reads CASSTGTGSLYGYTF. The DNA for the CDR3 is TGTGCTAGTAGTACCGGGACAGGATCTCTCTATGGCTACACCTTC.